A selection of T cell receptor beta chains follows, all from one sample in a study of cytotoxic CD8 clonotypes in ibrutinib-treated CLL. Some clones are missing from TCRdb's copy, which holds only in-frame ones; the method was immunoSEQ multiplex PCR. This sample has roughly 100,000 clones, with 78% found just once. The sequences come from PBMCs, collected after 12 months of ibrutinib treatment. These receptors originate from a human donor with chronic lymphocytic leukemia. Each CDR3 is given with its conserved first and last residue. A D gene is named only where the DNA matches it firmly. Clone size, where shown, is once, few, many, or a class for clones that have expanded.

V	D	J	size	CDR3	DNA
TRBV6-4	.	TRBJ2-7	few	CASSDRTVHYEQYF	TGTGCCAGCAGTGACCGGACGGTCCACTACGAGCAGTACTTC
TRBV7-9	TRBD1	TRBJ2-7	.	CASSDSGGSYEQYF	TGTGCCAGCAGCGATTCAGGGGGATCCTACGAGCAGTACTTC
TRBV29-1	.	TRBJ2-7	.	CSVVWSTRGGNEQYF	TGCAGCGTTGTCTGGTCGACAAGGGGGGGGAACGAGCAGTACTTC
TRBV25-1	TRBD2	TRBJ2-7	few	CASSGRAGGVREQYF	TGTGCCAGCAGTGGTCGAGCGGGGGGGGTTCGGGAGCAGTACTTC
TRBV12-5	.	TRBJ2-1	few	CASGLVIGGYNEQFF	TGTGCTAGTGGTTTGGTTATAGGGGGGTACAATGAGCAGTTCTTC
TRBV4-1	TRBD1	TRBJ2-5	.	CASSLGQGTYQETQYF	TGCGCCAGCAGCCTTGGACAGGGGACGTACCAAGAGACCCAGTACTTC
TRBV9	.	TRBJ1-1	once	CASSGGTANTEAFF	TGTGCCAGCAGCGGAGGGACGGCGAACACTGAAGCTTTCTTT
TRBV14	TRBD1	TRBJ1-4	.	CASSQRAGTGRSEDEKLFF	TGTGCCAGCAGCCAGAGAGCCGGGACAGGGAGGTCGGAGGATGAAAAACTGTTTTTT
TRBV10-2	TRBD1	TRBJ2-7	.	CASSTGGFYEQYF	TGCGCCAGCAGCACAGGGGGCTTCTACGAGCAGTACTTC
TRBV13	.	TRBJ2-2	.	CASSRPGGTSTGELFF	TGTGCCAGCAGCCGGCCTGGTGGGACCAGCACCGGGGAGCTGTTTTTT
TRBV5-1	.	TRBJ1-1	.	CASRRERTETMNTEAFF	TGCGCCAGCAGGAGAGAAAGGACAGAAACCATGAACACTGAAGCTTTCTTT
TRBV30	TRBD1	TRBJ2-7	.	CAWSSPQGQGKSYEQYF	TGTGCCTGGAGTTCGCCCCAAGGACAGGGGAAGAGCTACGAGCAGTACTTC
TRBV5-1	.	TRBJ1-2	.	CASSPASGAGGYTF	TGCGCCAGCAGCCCAGCCTCGGGGGCTGGTGGCTACACCTTC
TRBV28	TRBD1	TRBJ1-6	.	CASRGGQPRLHF	TGTGCCAGCAGGGGGGGACAGCCTCGACTCCACTTT
TRBV14	.	TRBJ2-2	.	CASSQLYRGELFF	TGTGCCAGCAGCCAGCTATACCGGGGGGAGCTGTTTTTT
TRBV7-3	TRBD2	TRBJ2-2	.	CASSPGTSGGTGELFF	TGTGCCAGCAGCCCGGGGACTAGCGGGGGGACCGGGGAGCTGTTTTTT
TRBV6-5	.	TRBJ1-1	.	CASSSVLGIGTEAFF	TGTGCCAGCAGCTCCGTTCTGGGTATAGGCACTGAAGCTTTCTTT
TRBV2	TRBD2	TRBJ2-1	.	CASSEPAGGPNEQFF	TGTGCCAGCAGTGAACCAGCGGGGGGGCCGAATGAGCAGTTCTTC
TRBV7-8	.	TRBJ1-4	.	CASSLAGGIGKLFF	TGTGCCAGCAGCTTAGCGGGGGGGATTGGAAAACTGTTTTTT
TRBV7-9	TRBD1	TRBJ2-7	.	CASSRRQGAGDEQYF	TGTGCCAGCAGCCGAAGACAGGGGGCCGGCGACGAGCAGTACTTC
TRBV30	.	TRBJ2-3	.	CAWNRRRADTQYF	TGTGCCTGGAATCGCAGGCGCGCAGATACGCAGTATTTT
TRBV29-1	TRBD1	TRBJ1-4	.	CSVGQGAWWRTNEKLFF	TGCAGCGTTGGGCAGGGGGCCTGGTGGAGGACTAATGAAAAACTGTTTTTT
TRBV29-1	TRBD2	TRBJ2-5	.	CSVLSGGEETQYF	TGCAGCGTCCTAAGCGGGGGGGAAGAGACCCAGTACTTC
TRBV7-9	.	TRBJ2-4	.	CASSLVPTGWRGHKNIQYF	TGTGCCAGCAGCTTAGTCCCGACAGGTTGGAGGGGACACAAAAACATTCAGTACTTC
TRBV6-1	.	TRBJ2-7	.	CASSGTGALHYEQYF	TGTGCCAGCAGTGGGACCGGGGCGCTTCACTACGAGCAGTACTTC
TRBV9	TRBD1	TRBJ1-1	once	CASSVAMGQGVNTEAFF	TGTGCCAGCAGCGTAGCTATGGGACAGGGGGTGAACACTGAAGCTTTCTTT
TRBV5-6	.	TRBJ2-7	once	CASSKYTGLGEQYF	TGTGCCAGCAGCAAATACACAGGGTTGGGGGAGCAGTACTTC
TRBV9	TRBD1	TRBJ1-1	.	CASRSGQGFHTEAFF	TGTGCCAGCAGATCGGGACAGGGTTTTCACACTGAAGCTTTCTTT
TRBV6-6	.	TRBJ2-3	few	CASRVPDTQYF	TGTGCCAGCAGAGTCCCAGATACGCAGTATTTT
TRBV7-2	.	TRBJ2-7	.	CASSLGYYEQYF	TGTGCCAGCAGCTTGGGATACTACGAGCAGTACTTC
TRBV2	.	TRBJ1-4	.	CASSEGRTNEKLFF	TGTGCCAGCAGTGAGGGCCGCACGAATGAAAAACTGTTTTTT
TRBV5-1	TRBD2	TRBJ2-1	.	CASSTTSGGVINNEQFF	TGCGCCAGCAGCACGACTAGCGGGGGGGTTATTAACAATGAGCAGTTCTTC
TRBV30	TRBD1	TRBJ1-2	.	CAWSPTTGTYGYTF	TGTGCCTGGAGTCCCACGACAGGGACCTATGGCTACACCTTC
TRBV5-1	.	TRBJ1-2	once	CASSLAAGFNYGYTF	TGCGCCAGCAGCTTGGCGGCAGGATTTAACTATGGCTACACCTTC
TRBV27	TRBD2	TRBJ2-3	.	CASKRGPSSTDTQYF	TGTGCCAGCAAGCGGGGGCCTTCTAGCACAGATACGCAGTATTTT
TRBV19	TRBD1	TRBJ1-2	.	CASQGTGGNYGYTF	TGTGCCAGTCAAGGGACAGGGGGCAACTATGGCTACACCTTC
TRBV6-6	.	TRBJ2-7	.	CASTSTDSYEQYF	TGTGCCAGCACGTCTACCGACTCCTACGAGCAGTACTTC